This T cell receptor (beta chain) was recovered during a study of cytomegalovirus exposure and HLA in healthy donors. A note on this clone: The antigen remains unidentified.

The PCR ran on 60 Vbeta and 13 Jbeta primers. Study processing details: The authors later counted 70 million to 85 million unique TCR beta chains, some 12 million of them shared. Clones were read by immunoSEQ multiplex PCR, and TCRdb kept only the in-frame ones, dropping some. For V, J and clone size, that table is used; D and trimming come from the DNA. Among about 100,000 clones listed, 74% were seen once. This CDR3 region has 11 residues. Trimming took off 3 bases at V and 6 bases at J, with 8 bases between the two ends. CDR1 is DFQATT, CDR2 SNEGSKA, per germline (reference sequence). Overall study findings and caveats: A link between a missense DCLRE1C variant and TCR beta V- and J-gene trimming emerged from a later analysis. Among immune exposure information, only CMV serostatus was available.

This clonotype originated in a man aged 50-60 years in good health and CMV-seropositive. V and J are TRBV20-1 and TRBJ1-2; D remains ambiguous. Sequences were obtained from PBMCs. CDR3 amino acids: CSASNPDGYTF. In nucleotides, the CDR3 is TGCAGTGCTAGTAATCCGGATGGCTACACCTTC.